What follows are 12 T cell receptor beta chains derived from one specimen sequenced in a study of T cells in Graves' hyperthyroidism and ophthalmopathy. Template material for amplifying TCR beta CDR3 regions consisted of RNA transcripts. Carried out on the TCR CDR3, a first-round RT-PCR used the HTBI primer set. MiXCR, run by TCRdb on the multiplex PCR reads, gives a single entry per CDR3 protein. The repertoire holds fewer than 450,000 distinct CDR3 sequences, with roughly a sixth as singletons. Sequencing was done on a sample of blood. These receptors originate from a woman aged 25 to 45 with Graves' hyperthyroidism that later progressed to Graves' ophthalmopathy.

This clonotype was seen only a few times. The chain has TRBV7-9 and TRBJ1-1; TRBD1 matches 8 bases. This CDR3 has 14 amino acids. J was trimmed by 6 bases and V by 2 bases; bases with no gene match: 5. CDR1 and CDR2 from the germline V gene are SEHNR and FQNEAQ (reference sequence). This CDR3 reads CASSLTGGSPEAFF. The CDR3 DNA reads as TGTGCCAGCAGCTTAACAGGGGGTAGTCCTGAAGCTTTCTTT. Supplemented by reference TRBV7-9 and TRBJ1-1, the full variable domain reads DTGVSQNPRHKITKRGQNVTFRCDPISEHNRLYWYRQTLGQGPEFLTYFQNEAQLEKSRLLSDRFSAERPKGSFSTLEIQRTEQGDSAMYLCASSLTGGSPEAFFGQGTRLTVV.

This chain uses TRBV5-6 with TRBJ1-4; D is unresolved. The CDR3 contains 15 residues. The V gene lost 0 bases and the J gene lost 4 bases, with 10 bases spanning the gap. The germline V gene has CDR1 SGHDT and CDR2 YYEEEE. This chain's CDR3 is CASSLVSEINEKLFF. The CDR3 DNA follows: TGTGCCAGCAGCTTGGTTTCAGAGATTAATGAAAAACTGTTTTTT.

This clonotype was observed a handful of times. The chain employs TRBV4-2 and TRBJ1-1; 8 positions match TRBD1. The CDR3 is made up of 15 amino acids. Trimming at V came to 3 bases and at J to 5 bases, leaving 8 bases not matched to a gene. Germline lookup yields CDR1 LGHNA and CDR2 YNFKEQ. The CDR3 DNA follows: TGTGCCAGCAGCCAGGGGACAGGATTCGGAACTGAAGCTTTCTTT. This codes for CASSQGTGFGTEAFF.

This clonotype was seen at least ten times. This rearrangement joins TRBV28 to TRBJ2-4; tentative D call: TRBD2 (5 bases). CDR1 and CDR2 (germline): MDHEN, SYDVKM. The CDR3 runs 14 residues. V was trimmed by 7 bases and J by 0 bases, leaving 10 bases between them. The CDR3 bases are TGTGCCAGCACGGAGGATCCAGCCAAAAACATTCAGTACTTC. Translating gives CASTEDPAKNIQYF.

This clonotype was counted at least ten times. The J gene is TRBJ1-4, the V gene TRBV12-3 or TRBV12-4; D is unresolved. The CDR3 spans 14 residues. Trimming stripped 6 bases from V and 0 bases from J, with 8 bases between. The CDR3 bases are TGTGCCAGCAGACCAAGTGCAACTAATGAAAAACTGTTTTTT. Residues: CASRPSATNEKLFF.

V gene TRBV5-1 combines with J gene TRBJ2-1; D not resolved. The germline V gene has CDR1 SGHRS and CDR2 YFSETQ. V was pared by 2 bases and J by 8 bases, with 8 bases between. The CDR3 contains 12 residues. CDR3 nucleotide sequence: TGCGCCAGCAGCTTTGGAACAGATGAGCAGTTCTTC. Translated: CASSFGTDEQFF.

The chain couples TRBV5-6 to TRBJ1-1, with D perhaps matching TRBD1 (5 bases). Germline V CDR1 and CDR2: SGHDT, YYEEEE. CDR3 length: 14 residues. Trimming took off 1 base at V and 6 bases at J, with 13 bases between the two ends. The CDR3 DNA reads TGTGCCAGCAGCTTGCCTGAGGGGACCGCTGAAGCTTTCTTT. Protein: CASSLPEGTAEAFF.

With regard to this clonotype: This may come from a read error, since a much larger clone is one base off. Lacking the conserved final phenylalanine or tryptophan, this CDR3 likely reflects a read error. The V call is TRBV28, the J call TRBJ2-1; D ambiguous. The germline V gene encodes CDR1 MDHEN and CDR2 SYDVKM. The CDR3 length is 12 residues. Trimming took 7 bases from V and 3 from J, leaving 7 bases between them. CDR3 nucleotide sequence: TGTGCCAGCAACTCATACTACAATGAGCAGTTCCTC. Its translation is CASNSYYNEQFL.

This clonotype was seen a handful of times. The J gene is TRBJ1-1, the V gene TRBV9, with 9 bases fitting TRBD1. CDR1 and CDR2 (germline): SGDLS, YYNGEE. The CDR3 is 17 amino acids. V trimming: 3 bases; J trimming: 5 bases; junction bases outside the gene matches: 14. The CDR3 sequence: CASSAQTGGSVGTEAFF. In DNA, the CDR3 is TGTGCCAGCAGCGCCCAAACAGGGGGCTCTGTTGGGACTGAAGCTTTCTTT.

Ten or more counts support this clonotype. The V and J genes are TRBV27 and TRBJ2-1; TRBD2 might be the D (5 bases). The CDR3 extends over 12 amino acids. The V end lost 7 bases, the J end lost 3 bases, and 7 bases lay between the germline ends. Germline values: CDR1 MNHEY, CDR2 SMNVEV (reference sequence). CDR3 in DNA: TGTGCCAGCAAAACTAGCTACAATGAGCAGTTCTTC. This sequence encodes CASKTSYNEQFF.

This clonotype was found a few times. CDR3 loop: CASSLRPQRADSYEQYF. Here the CDR3 DNA reads TGTGCCAGCAGTCTCAGACCCCAGCGGGCCGACTCCTACGAGCAGTACTTC. The chain has TRBV5-6 and TRBJ2-7; D is perhaps TRBD2 (6 bases). This CDR3 has 17 residues. Germline V gives CDR1 SGHDT, CDR2 YYEEEE. Trimming removed 5 bases from V and 0 bases from J, with 21 bases in between.

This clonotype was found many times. The DNA for the CDR3 is TGTGCCAGCGGGTGGGCGGCAGAGAACACCGGGGAGCTGTTTTTT. Protein product: CASGWAAENTGELFF. This chain joins TRBV6-1 and TRBJ2-2; D is unresolved. The CDR3 has 15 residues. Germline V CDR1 and CDR2: MNHNS, SASEGT. With 8 bases removed from V and 1 base from J, the gap between germline ends came to 14 bases.